These 19 T cell receptor beta chains were sequenced from one sample in a study of blood T cell repertoires in COVID-19. The protocol was immunoSEQ multiplex PCR, while the TCRdb copy is restricted to in-frame clones and leaves out a portion. The sample carries more than 200,000 clones, around 88% recorded once. Sequenced input: peripheral blood. Receptors originate from a woman aged 50 to 65 with acute or convalescent COVID-19.

The V call is TRBV19, the J call TRBJ2-3; 11 bases match TRBD2. CDR3 length: 18 amino acids. Germline CDR1 LNHDA, CDR2 SQIVND (reference sequence). With 7 bases clipped from V and 0 bases from J, the junction kept 12 bases outside the gene matches. The CDR3 nucleotides are TGTGCCAGTACCCTAAGGGGTAGCGGGAGGGTTAGCACAGATACGCAGTATTTT. Translation: CASTLRGSGRVSTDTQYF. The full variable domain, with the rest looked up from reference TRBV19 and TRBJ2-3, is DGGITQSPKYLFRKEGQNVTLSCEQNLNHDAMYWYRQDPGQGLRLIYYSQIVNDFQKGDIAEGYSVSREKKESFPLTVTSAQKNPTAFYLCASTLRGSGRVSTDTQYFGPGTRLTVL.

The gene calls are TRBV29-1 and TRBJ2-1; 10 bases match TRBD1. The CDR3 loop spans 15 amino acids. V shed 6 bases and J 7 bases; nucleotides not matched to a gene: 12. The germline V gene has CDR1 SQVTM and CDR2 ANQGSEA. The CDR3 loop is CSVTRGGQGSNEQFF. Written as DNA, the CDR3 is TGCAGCGTGACGCGAGGGGGACAGGGGTCGAATGAGCAGTTCTTC.

This clone was detected a few times. The CDR3 sequence is CASSVGGAGPFYEQYF. The CDR3 DNA is TGTGCCAGCAGCGTAGGGGGAGCGGGGCCCTTCTACGAGCAGTACTTC. This chain uses TRBV9 with TRBJ2-7; 7 nucleotides agree with TRBD2. Germline V gene data show CDR1 as SGDLS and CDR2 as YYNGEE. The CDR3 is 16 residues long. Trimming removed 0 bases from V and 3 bases from J; junction bases left unmatched: 9. Variable domain in full (rest from reference TRBV9 and TRBJ2-7): DSGVTQTPKHLITATGQRVTLRCSPRSGDLSVYWYQQSLDQGLQFLIQYYNGEERAKGNILERFSAQQFPDLHSELNLSSLELGDSALYFCASSVGGAGPFYEQYFGPGTRLTVT.

The V gene is TRBV11-2, the J gene TRBJ2-1; TRBD2 aligns across 11 bases. The CDR3 is 15 amino acids. The junction had 7 bases not matched to a gene; V was cut back by 5 bases and J by 7 bases. The germline gives CDR1 SGHAT, CDR2 FQNNGV. CDR3 residues: CASSPTSGSGNEQFF. CDR3 DNA: TGTGCCAGCAGCCCCACTAGCGGGAGTGGAAATGAGCAGTTCTTC.

This clone was recorded many times. The chain uses TRBV5-1 and TRBJ1-3; TRBD1 matches at 9 bases. The CDR3 length is 15 residues. Germline V gene lookup returns CDR1 SGHRS and CDR2 YFSETQ. With 4 bases clipped from V and 2 bases from J, the junction kept 4 bases outside the gene matches. The CDR3 DNA is TGCGCCAGCAGCGCCCGGACAGGGGCTGGAAACACCATATATTTT. It specifies CASSARTGAGNTIYF. The full variable domain, its missing parts supplied by reference TRBV5-1 and TRBJ1-3, is KAGVTQTPRYLIKTRGQQVTLSCSPISGHRSVSWYQQTPGQGLQFLFEYFSETQRNKGNFPGRFSGRQFSNSRSEMNVSTLELGDSALYLCASSARTGAGNTIYFGEGSWLTVV.

This rearrangement joins TRBV5-6 to TRBJ2-1; 9 positions agree with TRBD2. The V segment lost 1 base and the J segment 4 bases; nucleotides outside the gene matches: 9. The CDR3 has 17 residues. From germline, CDR1 is SGHDT and CDR2 YYEEEE. CDR3 loop: CASSLLLVTSGYNEQFF. CDR3 sequence (DNA): TGTGCCAGCAGCTTGTTACTTGTGACTAGCGGATACAATGAGCAGTTCTTC.

The J gene is TRBJ1-2, the V gene TRBV7-2; D is uncertain. This CDR3 contains 14 residues. Looked up from germline, CDR1 is SGHTA and CDR2 is FQGNSA. The V gene lost 0 bases and the J gene lost 10 bases, with 15 bases spanning the gap. Here the CDR3 reads CASSLAPTAGDYTF. The CDR3 DNA is TGTGCCAGCAGCTTAGCCCCAACAGCGGGTGACTACACCTTC.

The CDR3 DNA reads as TGTGCCAGCGGCGCGGCGGCGGCCCCCTCCTACGAGCAGTACTTC. Protein sequence: CASGAAAAPSYEQYF. The rearrangement joins TRBV28 to TRBJ2-7; unclear D gene. The CDR3 covers 15 residues. Trimming took off 8 bases at V and 0 bases at J, with 17 bases between the two ends. CDR1 and CDR2 (germline): MDHEN, SYDVKM. Drawing the rest from reference TRBV28 and TRBJ2-7, the complete variable domain is DVKVTQSSRYLVKRTGEKVFLECVQDMDHENMFWYRQDPGLGLRLIYFSYDVKMKEKGDIPEGYSVSREKKERFSLILESASTNQTSMYLCASGAAAAPSYEQYFGPGTRLTVT.

The chain carries TRBV14 and TRBJ2-7; 8 positions match TRBD1. CDR3 length: 15 amino acids. Germline V gene data show CDR1 as SGHDN and CDR2 as FVKESK. Germline trimming cut 0 bases from V and 3 bases from J; bases unmatched to any gene: 4. The CDR3 here is CASSQDGTGLYEQYF. The CDR3 DNA reads TGTGCCAGCAGCCAAGATGGGACAGGACTCTACGAGCAGTACTTC.

The chain employs TRBV10-3 and TRBJ2-5; TRBD2 matches 11 bases. Per germline, CDR1 ENHRY and CDR2 SYGVKD. V lost 3 bases and J lost 4; bases outside the gene matches: 10. This CDR3 is 17 amino acids long. The CDR3 loop reads CAISDSTSGTPGETQYF. Written as DNA, the CDR3 is TGTGCCATCAGTGATTCGACTAGCGGGACCCCAGGAGAGACCCAGTACTTC.

V usage is TRBV5-4 and J usage is TRBJ2-1; 8 nucleotides align to TRBD1. The germline V gene encodes CDR1 SGHNT and CDR2 YYREEE (reference sequence). The CDR3 sequence is 16 residues long. V was clipped by 3 bases and J by 3 bases; unmatched bases: 8. The CDR3: CASSSGIGTGYNEQFF. DNA for the CDR3: TGTGCCAGCAGCTCCGGAATTGGGACAGGCTACAATGAGCAGTTCTTC. Looking up the rest from reference TRBV5-4 and TRBJ2-1 gives the full variable domain: ETGVTQSPTHLIKTRGQQVTLRCSSQSGHNTVSWYQQALGQGPQFIFQYYREEENGRGNFPPRFSGLQFPNYSSELNVNALELDDSALYLCASSSGIGTGYNEQFFGPGTRLTVL.

This sequence joins TRBV29-1 and TRBJ2-7; possibly TRBD1 for D (5 bases). V lost 2 bases and J lost 5, with 10 bases in between. The CDR3 extends over 12 amino acids. Germline V gives CDR1 SQVTM, CDR2 ANQGSEA. The chain's CDR3 is CSVEHQGHEQYF. CDR3 sequence (DNA): TGCAGCGTTGAACATCAGGGCCACGAGCAGTACTTC.

The chain carries TRBV7-2 and TRBJ2-7, with 10 positions matching TRBD2. Per germline, CDR1 SGHTA and CDR2 FQGNSA. The trim removed 5 bases at V and 0 bases at J, leaving 4 bases unmatched. The CDR3 is made up of 15 amino acids. The CDR3 spells CASSDSSGGSYEQYF. In DNA form, the CDR3 reads TGTGCCAGCAGCGATTCTAGCGGGGGCTCCTACGAGCAGTACTTC. Combining the CDR3 with reference TRBV7-2 and TRBJ2-7 gives the whole variable domain GAGVSQSPSNKVTEKGKDVELRCDPISGHTALYWYRQSLGQGLEFLIYFQGNSAPDKSGLPSDRFSAERTGGSVSTLTIQRTQQEDSAVYLCASSDSSGGSYEQYFGPGTRLTVT.

In this sample, this clone turned up once. Written as DNA, the CDR3 is TGTGCCAGCAGTTCCCAAAGCGGGAGCTCCTACAATGAGCAGTTCTTC. Its translation is CASSSQSGSSYNEQFF. The V call is TRBV28, the J call TRBJ2-1; 8 bases fit TRBD2. The CDR3 contains 16 residues. Germline V gene sequence: CDR1 MDHEN, CDR2 SYDVKM. Germline trimming cut 4 bases from V and 0 bases from J; bases unmatched to any gene: 5. Supplemented by reference TRBV28 and TRBJ2-1, the full variable domain reads DVKVTQSSRYLVKRTGEKVFLECVQDMDHENMFWYRQDPGLGLRLIYFSYDVKMKEKGDIPEGYSVSREKKERFSLILESASTNQTSMYLCASSSQSGSSYNEQFFGPGTRLTVL.

This chain uses TRBV6-4 with TRBJ2-7, with 8 bases fitting TRBD1. Germline CDR1 reads MRHNA; CDR2 reads SNTAGT. The CDR3 loop spans 11 amino acids. With 10 bases clipped from V and 5 bases from J, the junction kept 4 bases outside the gene matches. Here the CDR3 DNA reads TGTGCCACCAGACAGGGGAACGAGCAGTACTTC. Protein product: CATRQGNEQYF.

The rearrangement joins TRBV29-1 to TRBJ2-1; 7 bases align to TRBD2. The trim removed 6 bases at V and 4 bases at J, leaving 6 bases unmatched. Germline CDR1 reads SQVTM; CDR2 reads ANQGSEA. The CDR3 is made up of 13 amino acids. The CDR3 protein is CSVPSGRYNEQFF. The CDR3 region has the DNA TGCAGCGTGCCTAGCGGACGATACAATGAGCAGTTCTTC.

The chain has TRBV29-1 and TRBJ2-1; TRBD2 aligns across 8 bases. CDR3 length: 15 amino acids. V lost 1 base to trimming and J lost 4 bases; unmatched junction nucleotides: 6. Germline CDR1 is SQVTM and CDR2 is ANQGSEA. The CDR3 protein is CSVEGVAGTYNEQFF. The CDR3 DNA is TGCAGCGTTGAAGGGGTAGCGGGAACTTACAATGAGCAGTTCTTC.

The chain combines TRBV20-1 with TRBJ2-1; TRBD2 matches 7 bases. Germline CDR1 and CDR2: DFQATT and SNEGSKA (reference sequence). The V segment lost 4 bases and the J segment 7 bases; nucleotides outside the gene matches: 16. The CDR3 covers 16 residues. The DNA of the CDR3 is TGCAGTGCTAATGACCCCCCGGCGGGAGCTAAAAATGAGCAGTTCTTC. Protein product: CSANDPPAGAKNEQFF.

CDR3 bases: TGTGCCAGCAGTCCACGGACTAGCGGGAGGGTGGGAGAGACCCAGTACTTC. Protein sequence: CASSPRTSGRVGETQYF. This chain links TRBV27 with TRBJ2-5; 15 bases align to TRBD2. Germline V gives CDR1 MNHEY, CDR2 SMNVEV (reference sequence). V lost 5 bases to trimming and J lost 4 bases; unmatched junction nucleotides: 8. The CDR3 loop spans 17 amino acids.